This T cell receptor beta chain was sequenced during a study of blood T cell repertoires in COVID-19. This clone was detected only once. This table comes from immunoSEQ multiplex PCR, and its TCRdb copy is limited to in-frame clones, with some not included. The data hold roughly 190,000 clones, with 87% observed a single time. CDR1 and CDR2 (germline): SGHDT, YYEEEE. The CDR3 spans 14 residues. Trimming cost V 4 bases and J 5 bases; bases outside gene matches: 9. The sample comprised peripheral blood. The J gene is TRBJ2-7, the V gene TRBV5-6; 7 positions agree with TRBD1. The clonotype comes from a man between 60 and 75 years old with active or convalescent COVID-19. The CDR3 nucleotides are TGTGCCAGCAGCCGCGACAGGGCAATCGACGAGCAGTACTTC. Translation: CASSRDRAIDEQYF.